The 32 T cell receptor beta chains below all came from one sample that was sequenced in a study of blood T cell repertoires in COVID-19. Data came from immunoSEQ multiplex PCR; TCRdb stores just in-frame clones and leaves some out. The sample lists hundreds of thousands of clones, more than 80% occurring once. Sequencing was done on a sample of PBMCs or T cells enriched from blood (not recorded which). Receptors were obtained from a man aged 30-40 years who had recovered from COVID-19.

This rearrangement joins TRBV11-3 to TRBJ1-5, with TRBD1 as a possible D gene (5 bases). Trimming cost V 6 bases and J 4 bases, with 10 bases left between them. The CDR3 is 13 residues long. In germline, CDR1 is SGHNT, CDR2 YENEEA. For the CDR3, the DNA is TGTGCCAGCAGGGAACAGGAGAATCAGCCCCAGCATTTT. Protein sequence: CASREQENQPQHF.

The chain couples TRBV5-1 to TRBJ2-7; 10 positions agree with TRBD2. Germline V gene lookup returns CDR1 SGHRS and CDR2 YFSETQ. This CDR3 has 13 residues. The J segment lost 3 bases and the V segment lost 4 bases, leaving 1 base of the junction unmatched. CDR3 protein: CASSPSGGYEQYF. CDR3 DNA: TGCGCCAGCAGCCCTAGCGGGGGCTACGAGCAGTACTTC.

The J gene is TRBJ2-2, the V gene TRBV6-2 or TRBV6-3, with a tentative D call TRBD1 (5 bases). The CDR3 spans 14 residues. CDR1 MNHEY and CDR2 SVGEGT come from the germline V gene. The V end was cut by 5 bases, the J end by 6 bases, with 13 bases between. CDR3 sequence reads: CASSLTQAPGELFF. CDR3 nucleotide sequence: TGTGCCAGCAGTCTAACACAGGCCCCCGGGGAGCTGTTTTTT.

This clone has a handful of counts. The chain is built from TRBV7-2 and TRBJ2-4; D ambiguous. Trimming removed 3 bases from V and 7 bases from J, with 7 bases in between. The CDR3 contains 12 residues. CDR1 is SGHTA and CDR2 is FQGNSA in the germline V gene. The CDR3 here is CASSFPGNIQYF. The CDR3 DNA is TGTGCCAGCAGCTTTCCCGGGAACATTCAGTACTTC.

J is TRBJ1-1 and V is TRBV2; possibly TRBD1 for D (5 bases). V lost 2 bases to trimming and J lost 0 bases, with 10 bases between them. The CDR3 is 15 amino acids. Germline CDR1 reads SNHLY; CDR2 reads FYNNEI. CDR3 region: CASSELGGLNTEAFF. DNA for the CDR3: TGTGCCAGCAGTGAACTGGGGGGATTGAACACTGAAGCTTTCTTT.

The gene calls are TRBV21-1 and TRBJ2-3; TRBD1, the D gene given by the table, was not confirmed from the DNA. TRBV21-1 is given as a pseudogene. The CDR3 contains 16 residues. The CDR3 loop reads CASSKGAPRHTDTQYF. In DNA form, the CDR3 reads TGTGCCAGCAGCAAAGGGGCACCTCGCCATACAGATACGCAGTATTTT.

The chain combines TRBV28 with TRBJ2-7; no clear D gene. This CDR3 is built from 13 residues. Germline CDR1 is MDHEN and CDR2 is SYDVKM. Trimming left V 3 bases short and J 0 bases short, with 6 bases between. CDR3 sequence reads: CASSLPGSYEQYF. CDR3 sequence (DNA): TGTGCCAGCAGTTTGCCCGGCTCCTACGAGCAGTACTTC.

Remarks on this clone: Other nucleotide sequences in the sample specify the same CDR3. The chain has TRBV29-1 and TRBJ2-7; 14 bases match TRBD2. The V gene end was trimmed by 6 bases and the J gene end by 3 bases; junction bases not matched to a gene: 4. The CDR3 spans 14 residues. Germline V lookup: CDR1 SQVTM, CDR2 ANQGSEA. The chain's CDR3 is CSVLGLAGVYEQYF. CDR3 nucleotide sequence: TGCAGCGTACTGGGACTAGCGGGAGTCTACGAGCAGTACTTC.

The chain employs TRBV24-1 and TRBJ2-7; D may be TRBD1 (6 bases). The ends were cut back, 5 bases at V and 3 bases at J, with 10 bases in the middle. The CDR3 extends over 13 amino acids. Germline CDR1 is KGHDR and CDR2 is SFDVKD. The CDR3 coding sequence is TGTGCCACCAGTGCACGAGGGGGCTACGAGCAGTACTTC. The encoded protein is CATSARGGYEQYF.

The J gene is TRBJ2-3, the V gene TRBV28; perhaps TRBD2 as D (5 bases). CDR3 size: 14 residues. Germline values: CDR1 MDHEN, CDR2 SYDVKM. V was cut by 3 bases and J by 6 bases, with 13 bases left in between. The CDR3 spells CASSFERGQDTQYF. The CDR3 DNA reads TGTGCCAGCAGTTTCGAGCGAGGGCAGGATACGCAGTATTTT.

The J gene is TRBJ2-5, the V gene TRBV15; D remains unclear. The CDR3 is made up of 14 amino acids. Trimming took off 0 bases at V and 0 bases at J, with 5 bases between the two ends. Germline V gives CDR1 LNHNV, CDR2 YYDKDF (reference sequence). The CDR3 protein is CATSRDTNQETQYF. The DNA for the CDR3 is TGTGCCACCAGCAGAGACACTAACCAAGAGACCCAGTACTTC.

This chain uses TRBV18 with TRBJ1-2; no definite D call. The CDR3 covers 12 residues. The V end was cut by 1 base, the J end by 6 bases, with 6 bases between. Germline V lookup: CDR1 KGHSH, CDR2 LQKENI. The CDR3 loop is CASSPQEHGYTF. The CDR3 DNA sequence: TGTGCCAGCTCACCACAGGAGCATGGCTACACCTTC.

The chain is built from TRBV4-1 and TRBJ2-1; 14 nucleotides match TRBD2. The germline V gene has CDR1 MGHRA and CDR2 YSYEKL. Trimming at V came to 3 bases and at J to 0 bases, leaving 4 bases not matched to a gene. CDR3 length: 18 amino acids. The CDR3 nucleotides are TGCGCCAGCAGCCAGGGACTAGCGGGAGCCCGCTCCTACAATGAGCAGTTCTTC. It is translated as CASSQGLAGARSYNEQFF.

This clone was counted at least ten times. This chain connects TRBV24-1 to TRBJ2-5; 14 positions agree with TRBD2. This CDR3 contains 20 residues. The trim removed 2 bases at V and 1 base at J, leaving 11 bases unmatched. CDR1 is KGHDR and CDR2 is SFDVKD in the germline V gene. The CDR3 DNA is TGTGCCACCAGTGATTCGAAACCGGGACTAGCGGGAGTTCCCCAAGAGACCCAGTACTTC. Protein product: CATSDSKPGLAGVPQETQYF.

This sequence joins TRBV5-4 and TRBJ2-4; D uncertain. V shed 7 bases and J shed 5 bases, with 10 bases lying between them. The length of the CDR3 is 12 residues. Germline V gene data show CDR1 as SGHNT and CDR2 as YYREEE (reference sequence). CDR3 residues: CASSGVENIQYF. The CDR3 nucleotides are TGTGCCAGCTCTGGTGTAGAAAACATTCAGTACTTC.

A few counts support this clone. The chain is built from TRBV7-9 and TRBJ2-1; a possible D gene is TRBD2 (6 bases). CDR3 length: 17 residues. V lost 2 bases and J lost 7, with 21 bases in between. Germline CDR1 SEHNR, CDR2 FQNEAQ (reference sequence). CDR3 residues: CASSLIRDSVWGNEQFF. In nucleotides, the CDR3 is TGTGCCAGCAGCTTAATCCGGGACTCCGTATGGGGGAATGAGCAGTTCTTC.

In the case of this clone: Germline and junction disagree at one end, which may indicate a read error. The gene calls are TRBV12-3 or TRBV12-4 and TRBJ2-1; D not certain. The CDR3 covers 11 residues. CDR3: CASSASDKALF. Here the CDR3 DNA reads TGTGCCAGCAGTGCGAGTGACAAAGCCCTCTTC.

This chain links TRBV27 with TRBJ1-2; D not resolved. Germline V gene data show CDR1 as MNHEY and CDR2 as SMNVEV (reference sequence). The CDR3 runs to 11 residues. Between the trimmed V and J ends, which lost 6 bases and 4 bases, there was a span of 6 bases. DNA of the CDR3: TGTGCCAGCAGGTTTAGCTATGGCTACACCTTC. This codes for CASRFSYGYTF.

This chain uses TRBV24-1 with TRBJ2-2, with 10 bases identical to TRBD2. The germline V gene encodes CDR1 KGHDR and CDR2 SFDVKD. The CDR3 loop spans 19 amino acids. Losses at the gene ends were 6 bases for V and 0 bases for J; bases not matched to a gene: 12. CDR3 amino acids: CATSPRVSGRATNTGELFF. CDR3 coding DNA: TGTGCCACCAGTCCGAGGGTCAGCGGGAGGGCAACGAACACCGGGGAGCTGTTTTTT.

The rearrangement joins TRBV5-5 to TRBJ2-3, with D perhaps matching TRBD2 (5 bases). The CDR3 loop spans 16 amino acids. Between the trimmed V and J ends, which lost 2 bases and 0 bases, there was a span of 13 bases. Per germline, CDR1 SGHKS and CDR2 YYEKEE (reference sequence). The CDR3 coding sequence is TGTGCCAGCAGCTTCCTTGCCCGGGGTAGCACAGATACGCAGTATTTT. Its translation is CASSFLARGSTDTQYF.

The chain couples TRBV29-1 to TRBJ2-3; D may be TRBD1 (5 bases). V was shortened by 3 bases and J by 4 bases, with 23 bases between the two germline ends. Germline V lookup: CDR1 SQVTM, CDR2 ANQGSEA. The CDR3 covers 17 residues. This chain's CDR3 is CSVDLWTLGLGADTQYF. CDR3 sequence (DNA): TGCAGCGTTGATTTATGGACGTTGGGTCTAGGGGCAGATACGCAGTATTTT.

V and J are TRBV12-3 or TRBV12-4 and TRBJ1-2; D might be TRBD1 (6 bases). V lost 4 bases to trimming and J lost 4 bases, with 10 bases between them. CDR3 size: 13 residues. The CDR3 sequence is CASSYGQSYGYTF. The CDR3 nucleotides read TGTGCCAGCAGTTACGGACAGAGCTATGGCTACACCTTC.

The genes are TRBV7-9 and TRBJ2-1, with TRBD2 identical over 10 bases. The CDR3 runs to 14 residues. Germline CDR1 and CDR2: SEHNR and FQNEAQ (reference sequence). J lost 4 bases, V lost 6 bases, and 3 bases had no gene match. CDR3 sequence (DNA): TGTGCCAGCAGTTCGACTAGCGGGTACAATGAGCAGTTCTTC. It yields the protein CASSSTSGYNEQFF.

The chain recombines TRBV27 with TRBJ2-7, with TRBD2 matching over 13 bases. The CDR3 has 15 residues. The germline CDR1 and CDR2 sequences are MNHEY and SMNVEV (reference sequence). The J segment lost 6 bases and the V segment lost 6 bases, leaving 8 bases of the junction unmatched. The CDR3 DNA reads TGTGCCAGCAGACCACTAGCGGGAGGGCCGGGCGAGCAGTACTTC. It encodes CASRPLAGGPGEQYF.

The rearrangement links TRBV28 to TRBJ2-1; 14 nucleotides line up with TRBD2. Trimming took 6 bases from V and 12 from J; bases not matched to a gene: 13. The CDR3 has 16 residues. CDR1 and CDR2 (germline): MDHEN, SYDVKM. CDR3 DNA sequence: TGTGCCAGCAGCTGGCCAGGACTAGCGGGGGGTTTTGGGCAGTTCTTC. Its translation is CASSWPGLAGGFGQFF.

This chain connects TRBV19 to TRBJ2-1, with 7 bases lining up with TRBD1. Germline loops: CDR1 LNHDA, CDR2 SQIVND (reference sequence). With V trimmed by 8 bases and J by 7 bases, 11 bases remained unmatched. CDR3 length equals 14 residues. Here the CDR3 reads CASERQGQGNEQFF. The CDR3 bases are TGTGCCAGTGAAAGACAGGGTCAGGGAAATGAGCAGTTCTTC.

This chain links TRBV28 with TRBJ1-5; possibly TRBD1 for D (5 bases). In germline, CDR1 is MDHEN, CDR2 SYDVKM. The V and J ends lost 3 bases and 4 bases respectively, with 13 bases between them. The CDR3 covers 15 residues. In DNA form, the CDR3 reads TGTGCCAGCAGTTTTGTACAGGCCTTTAATCAGCCCCAGCATTTT. Its protein is CASSFVQAFNQPQHF.

In this sample, this clone turned up once. The chain has TRBV6-1 and TRBJ2-3; D is unclear. The germline V gene has CDR1 MNHNS and CDR2 SASEGT. The CDR3 is 11 residues long. Trimming took off 1 base at V and 9 bases at J, with 5 bases between the two ends. In DNA, the CDR3 is TGTGCCAGCAGTGAAGGGAGAACGCAGTATTTT. It translates to CASSEGRTQYF.

The chain recombines TRBV24-1 with TRBJ2-3; 10 bases map to TRBD2. V shed 7 bases, J shed 3 bases, and the junction held 15 bases outside the gene matches. The CDR3 extends over 18 amino acids. Per the germline V gene, CDR1 is KGHDR and CDR2 is SFDVKD. CDR3 protein: CATSQMRPGTSATDTQYF. As DNA, the CDR3 is TGTGCCACCAGCCAAATGCGACCCGGGACTAGCGCTACAGATACGCAGTATTTT.

V and J are TRBV28 and TRBJ2-7; 10 bases are a match to TRBD2. CDR1 MDHEN and CDR2 SYDVKM come from the germline V gene. The CDR3 totals 13 residues. The junction had 2 bases not matched to a gene; V was cut back by 6 bases and J by 3 bases. The CDR3, as DNA: TGTGCCAGCAGGCTAGCGGGAGTCTACGAGCAGTACTTC. It codes for CASRLAGVYEQYF.

This clone was found many times. The CDR3 DNA sequence: TGTGCCAGCAGCCCGGGACTATTCTCCTTATACGAGCAGTACTTC. This sequence encodes CASSPGLFSLYEQYF. The chain employs TRBV7-2 and TRBJ2-7; 7 bases fit TRBD2. Trimming cost V 5 bases and J 4 bases; bases outside gene matches: 11. In germline, CDR1 is SGHTA, CDR2 FQGNSA. The CDR3 spans 15 residues. The full variable domain, its missing parts supplied by reference TRBV7-2 and TRBJ2-7, is GAGVSQSPSNKVTEKGKDVELRCDPISGHTALYWYRQSLGQGLEFLIYFQGNSAPDKSGLPSDRFSAERTGGSVSTLTIQRTQQEDSAVYLCASSPGLFSLYEQYFGPGTRLTVT.

The V gene is TRBV28, the J gene TRBJ2-7; TRBD2 agrees at 12 bases. The ends lost 6 bases at V and 5 bases at J; junction bases unmatched: 8. Germline assignment: CDR1 MDHEN and CDR2 SYDVKM. The CDR3 covers 15 residues. The CDR3 region has the DNA TGTGCCAGCAGGACTAGCGGGAGCATCCTAGACGAGCAGTACTTC. Translating gives CASRTSGSILDEQYF.